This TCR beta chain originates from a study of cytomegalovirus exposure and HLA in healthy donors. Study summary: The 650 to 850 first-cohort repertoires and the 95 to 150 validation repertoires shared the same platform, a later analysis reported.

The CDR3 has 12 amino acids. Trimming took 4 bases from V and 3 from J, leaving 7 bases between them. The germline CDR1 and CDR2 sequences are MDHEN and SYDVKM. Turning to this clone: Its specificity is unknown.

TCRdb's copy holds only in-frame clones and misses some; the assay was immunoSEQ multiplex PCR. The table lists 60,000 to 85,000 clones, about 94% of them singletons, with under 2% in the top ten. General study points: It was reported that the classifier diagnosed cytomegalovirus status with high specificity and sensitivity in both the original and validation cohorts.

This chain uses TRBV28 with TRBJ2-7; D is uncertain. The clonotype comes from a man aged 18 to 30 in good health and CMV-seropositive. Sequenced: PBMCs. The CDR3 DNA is TGTGCCAGCAGTTCGTACGGCTACGAGCAGTACTTC. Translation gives CASSSYGYEQYF.